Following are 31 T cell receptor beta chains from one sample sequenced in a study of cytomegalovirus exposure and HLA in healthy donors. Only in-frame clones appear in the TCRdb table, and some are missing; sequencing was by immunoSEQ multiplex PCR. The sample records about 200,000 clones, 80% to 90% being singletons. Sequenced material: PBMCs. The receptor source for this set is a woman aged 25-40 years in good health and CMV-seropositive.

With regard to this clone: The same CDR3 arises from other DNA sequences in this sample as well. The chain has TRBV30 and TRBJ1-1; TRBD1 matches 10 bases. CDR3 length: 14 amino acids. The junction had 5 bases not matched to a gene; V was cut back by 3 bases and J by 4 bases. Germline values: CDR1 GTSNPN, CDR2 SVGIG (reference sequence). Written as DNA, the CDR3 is TGTGCCTGGAGCCAGACAGGGGGCCTCACTGAAGCTTTCTTT. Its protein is CAWSQTGGLTEAFF.

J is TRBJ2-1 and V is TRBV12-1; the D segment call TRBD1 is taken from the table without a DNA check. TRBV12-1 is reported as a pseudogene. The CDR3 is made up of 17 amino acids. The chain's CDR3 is CASSFHDRGRTYNEQFF. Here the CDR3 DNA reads TGTGCCAGCAGCTTTCACGACAGGGGAAGAACCTACAATGAGCAGTTCTTC.

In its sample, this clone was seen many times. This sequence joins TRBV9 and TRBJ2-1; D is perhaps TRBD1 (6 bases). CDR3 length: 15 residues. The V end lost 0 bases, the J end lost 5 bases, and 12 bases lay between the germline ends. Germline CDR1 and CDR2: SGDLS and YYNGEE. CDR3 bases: TGTGCCAGCAGCGTAGGAGGGGGACAAAACAATGAGCAGTTCTTC. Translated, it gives CASSVGGGQNNEQFF. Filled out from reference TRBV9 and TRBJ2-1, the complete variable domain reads DSGVTQTPKHLITATGQRVTLRCSPRSGDLSVYWYQQSLDQGLQFLIQYYNGEERAKGNILERFSAQQFPDLHSELNLSSLELGDSALYFCASSVGGGQNNEQFFGPGTRLTVL.

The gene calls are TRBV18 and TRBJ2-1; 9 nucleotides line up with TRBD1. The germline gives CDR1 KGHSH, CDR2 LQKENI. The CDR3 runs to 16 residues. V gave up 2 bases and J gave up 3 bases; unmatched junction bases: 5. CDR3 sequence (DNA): TGTGCCAGCTCACCAGTCGCGACAGGGGGCTACAATGAGCAGTTCTTC. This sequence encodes CASSPVATGGYNEQFF.

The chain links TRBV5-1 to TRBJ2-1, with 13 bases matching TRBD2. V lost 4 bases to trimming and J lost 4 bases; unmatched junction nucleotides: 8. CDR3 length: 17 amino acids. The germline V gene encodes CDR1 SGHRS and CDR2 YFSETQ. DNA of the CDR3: TGCGCCAGCAGCCCGCGGACTAGCGGGAGTACTTACAATGAGCAGTTCTTC. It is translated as CASSPRTSGSTYNEQFF.

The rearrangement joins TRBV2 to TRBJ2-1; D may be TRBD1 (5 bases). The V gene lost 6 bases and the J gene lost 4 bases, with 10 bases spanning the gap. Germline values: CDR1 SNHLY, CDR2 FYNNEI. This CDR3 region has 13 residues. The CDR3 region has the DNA TGTGCCAGCAGACAGGATAATTACAATGAGCAGTTCTTC. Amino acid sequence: CASRQDNYNEQFF.

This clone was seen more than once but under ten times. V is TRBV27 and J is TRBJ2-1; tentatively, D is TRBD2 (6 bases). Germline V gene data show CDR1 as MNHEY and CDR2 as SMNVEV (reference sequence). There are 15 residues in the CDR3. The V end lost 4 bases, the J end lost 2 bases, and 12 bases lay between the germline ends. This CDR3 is CASSYRRETYNEQFF. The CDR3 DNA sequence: TGTGCCAGCAGTTATCGTCGGGAGACCTACAATGAGCAGTTCTTC.

This CDR3 reads CASAGGTGESGEQFF. CDR3 DNA sequence: TGTGCCAGCGCGGGGGGGACAGGGGAATCCGGTGAGCAGTTCTTC. The genes are TRBV6-5 and TRBJ2-1; possibly TRBD1 for D (10 bases). The CDR3 length is 15 residues. V shed 8 bases and J shed 9 bases, with 23 bases lying between them. The V gene's germline CDR1 is MNHEY and CDR2 SVGAGI.

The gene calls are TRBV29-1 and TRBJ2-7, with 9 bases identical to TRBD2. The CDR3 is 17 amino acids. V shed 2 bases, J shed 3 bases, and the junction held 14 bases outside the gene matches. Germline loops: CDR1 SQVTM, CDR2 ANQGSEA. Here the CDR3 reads CSVESNRLVAGVYEQYF. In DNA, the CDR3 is TGCAGCGTTGAATCAAATAGACTCGTAGCGGGGGTCTACGAGCAGTACTTC.

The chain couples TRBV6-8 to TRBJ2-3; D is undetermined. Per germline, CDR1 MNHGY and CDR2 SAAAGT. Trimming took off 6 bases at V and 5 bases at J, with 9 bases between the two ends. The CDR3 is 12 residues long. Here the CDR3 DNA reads TGTGCCAGCAGGGAGAAAGGAGATACGCAGTATTTT. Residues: CASREKGDTQYF.

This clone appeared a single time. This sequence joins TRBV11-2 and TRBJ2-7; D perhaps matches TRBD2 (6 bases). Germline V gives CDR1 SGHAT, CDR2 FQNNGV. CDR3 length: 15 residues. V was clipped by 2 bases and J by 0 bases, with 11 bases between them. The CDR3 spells CASSLRASVSYEQYF. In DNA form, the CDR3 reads TGTGCCAGCAGCTTAAGAGCTAGCGTCTCCTACGAGCAGTACTTC. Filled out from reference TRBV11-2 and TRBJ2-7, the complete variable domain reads EAGVAQSPRYKIIEKRQSVAFWCNPISGHATLYWYQQILGQGPKLLIQFQNNGVVDDSQLPKDRFSAERLKGVDSTLKIQPAKLEDSAVYLCASSLRASVSYEQYFGPGTRLTVT.

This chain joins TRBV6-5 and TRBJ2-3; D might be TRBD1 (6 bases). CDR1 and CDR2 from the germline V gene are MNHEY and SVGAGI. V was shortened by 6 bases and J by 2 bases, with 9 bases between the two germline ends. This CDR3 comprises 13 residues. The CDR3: CASRGQITDTQYF. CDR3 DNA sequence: TGTGCCAGCAGAGGACAGATCACAGATACGCAGTATTTT.

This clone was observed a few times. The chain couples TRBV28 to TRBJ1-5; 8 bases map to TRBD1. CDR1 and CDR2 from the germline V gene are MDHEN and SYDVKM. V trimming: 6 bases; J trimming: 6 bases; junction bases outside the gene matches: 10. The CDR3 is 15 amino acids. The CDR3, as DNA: TGTGCCAGCAGCTTTACCAGGGGGCTTGGTCAGCCCCAGCATTTT. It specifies CASSFTRGLGQPQHF.

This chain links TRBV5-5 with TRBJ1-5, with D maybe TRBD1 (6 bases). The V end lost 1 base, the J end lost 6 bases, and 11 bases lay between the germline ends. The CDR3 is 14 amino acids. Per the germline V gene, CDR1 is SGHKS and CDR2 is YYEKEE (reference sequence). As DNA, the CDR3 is TGTGCCAGCAGCTTGAAGAGGGGGGGTCAGCCCCAGCATTTT. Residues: CASSLKRGGQPQHF.

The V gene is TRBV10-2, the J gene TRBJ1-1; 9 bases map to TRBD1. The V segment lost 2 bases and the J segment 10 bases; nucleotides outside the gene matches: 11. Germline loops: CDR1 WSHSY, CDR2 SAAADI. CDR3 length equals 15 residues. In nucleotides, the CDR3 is TGCGCCAGCAGTGAGCCGGGACAGGGCGTAGTAGCAGCTTTCTTT. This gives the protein CASSEPGQGVVAAFF.

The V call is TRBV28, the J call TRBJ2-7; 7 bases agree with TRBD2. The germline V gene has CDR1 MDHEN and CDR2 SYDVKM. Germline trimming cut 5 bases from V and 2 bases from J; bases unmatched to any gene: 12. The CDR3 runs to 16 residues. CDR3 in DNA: TGTGCCAGCAGTAGCCCGGGGGACTATGCCACCTACGAGCAGTACTTC. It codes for CASSSPGDYATYEQYF.

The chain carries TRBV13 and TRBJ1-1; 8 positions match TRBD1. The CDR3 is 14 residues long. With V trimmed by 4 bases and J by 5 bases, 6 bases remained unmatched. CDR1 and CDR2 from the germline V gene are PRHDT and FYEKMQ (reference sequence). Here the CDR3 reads CASSSRQGFTEAFF. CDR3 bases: TGTGCCAGCAGCTCGCGACAGGGGTTTACTGAAGCTTTCTTT.

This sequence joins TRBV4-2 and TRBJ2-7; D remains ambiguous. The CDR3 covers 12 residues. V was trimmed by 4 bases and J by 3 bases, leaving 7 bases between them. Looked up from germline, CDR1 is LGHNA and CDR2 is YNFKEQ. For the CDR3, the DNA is TGTGCCAGCAGCCGACAAAGCTACGAGCAGTACTTC. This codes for CASSRQSYEQYF.

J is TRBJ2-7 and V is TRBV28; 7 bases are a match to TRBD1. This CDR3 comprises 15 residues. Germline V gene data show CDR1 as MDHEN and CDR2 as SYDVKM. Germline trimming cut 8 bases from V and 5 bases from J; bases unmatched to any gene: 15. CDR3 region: CASPPLDREFDEQYF. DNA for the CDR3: TGTGCCAGCCCCCCGCTAGACAGGGAGTTCGACGAGCAGTACTTC.

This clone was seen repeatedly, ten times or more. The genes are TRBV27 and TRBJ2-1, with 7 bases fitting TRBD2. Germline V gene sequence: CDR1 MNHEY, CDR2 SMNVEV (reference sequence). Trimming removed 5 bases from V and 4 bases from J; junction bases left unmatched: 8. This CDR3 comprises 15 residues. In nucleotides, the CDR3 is TGTGCCAGCAGTCCCGGACTAGATCTGTACAATGAGCAGTTCTTC. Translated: CASSPGLDLYNEQFF.

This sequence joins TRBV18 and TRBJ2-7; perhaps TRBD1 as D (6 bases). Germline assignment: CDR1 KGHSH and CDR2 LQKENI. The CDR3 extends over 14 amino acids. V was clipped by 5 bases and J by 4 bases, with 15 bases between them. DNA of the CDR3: TGTGCCAGCTCAATGCAGGGGCGCATGTACGAGCAGTACTTC. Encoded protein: CASSMQGRMYEQYF.

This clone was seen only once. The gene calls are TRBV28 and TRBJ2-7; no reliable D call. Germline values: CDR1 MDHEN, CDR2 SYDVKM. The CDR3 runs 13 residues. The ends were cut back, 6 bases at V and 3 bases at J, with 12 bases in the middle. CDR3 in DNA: TGTGCCAGCAGAGGAGTTACCCTCTACGAGCAGTACTTC. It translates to CASRGVTLYEQYF.

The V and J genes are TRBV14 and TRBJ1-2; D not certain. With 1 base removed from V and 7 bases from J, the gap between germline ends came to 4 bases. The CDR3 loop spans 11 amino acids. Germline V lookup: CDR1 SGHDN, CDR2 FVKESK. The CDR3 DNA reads TGTGCCAGCAGCCAAGGAGGTGGCTACACCTTC. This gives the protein CASSQGGGYTF. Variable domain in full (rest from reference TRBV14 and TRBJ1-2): EAGVTQFPSHSVIEKGQTVTLRCDPISGHDNLYWYRRVMGKEIKFLLHFVKESKQDESGMPNNRFLAERTGGTYSTLKVQPAELEDSGVYFCASSQGGGYTFGSGTRLTVV.

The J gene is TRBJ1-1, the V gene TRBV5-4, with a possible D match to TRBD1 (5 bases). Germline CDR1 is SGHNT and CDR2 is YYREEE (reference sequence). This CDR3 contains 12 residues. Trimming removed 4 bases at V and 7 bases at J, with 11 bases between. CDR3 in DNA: TGTGCCAGCAGCATGGCGGGGGGTGAAGCTTTCTTT. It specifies CASSMAGGEAFF.

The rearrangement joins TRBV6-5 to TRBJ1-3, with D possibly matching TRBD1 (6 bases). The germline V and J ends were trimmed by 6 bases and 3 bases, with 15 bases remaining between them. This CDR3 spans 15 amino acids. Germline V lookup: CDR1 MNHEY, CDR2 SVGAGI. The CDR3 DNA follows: TGTGCCAGCAGCCGTGGACAGACATATGGAAACACCATATATTTT. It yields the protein CASSRGQTYGNTIYF.

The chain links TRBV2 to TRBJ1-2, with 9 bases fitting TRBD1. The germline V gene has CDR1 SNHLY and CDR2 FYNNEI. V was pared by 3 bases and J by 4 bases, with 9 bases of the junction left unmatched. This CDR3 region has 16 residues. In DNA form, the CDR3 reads TGTGCCAGCAGTGAGACAGGGGGGGGACAGGGCTATGGCTACACCTTC. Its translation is CASSETGGGQGYGYTF.

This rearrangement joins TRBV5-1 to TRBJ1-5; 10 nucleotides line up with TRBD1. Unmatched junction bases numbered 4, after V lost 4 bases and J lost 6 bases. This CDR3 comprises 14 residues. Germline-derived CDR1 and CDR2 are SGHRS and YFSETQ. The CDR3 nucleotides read TGCGCCAGCAGCCCGGGACAGGGGTTTCAGCCCCAGCATTTT. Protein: CASSPGQGFQPQHF.

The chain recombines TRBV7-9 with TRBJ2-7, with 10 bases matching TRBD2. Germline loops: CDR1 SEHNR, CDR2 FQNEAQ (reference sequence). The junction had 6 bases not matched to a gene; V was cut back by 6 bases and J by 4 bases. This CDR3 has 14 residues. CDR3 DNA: TGTGCCAGCAGACACGGACTAGCGGATTACGAGCAGTACTTC. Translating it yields CASRHGLADYEQYF.

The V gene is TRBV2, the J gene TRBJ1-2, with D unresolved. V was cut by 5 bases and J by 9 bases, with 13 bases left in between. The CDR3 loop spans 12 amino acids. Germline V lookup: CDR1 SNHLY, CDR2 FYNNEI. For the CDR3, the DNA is TGTGCCAGCAGTACGGAGGCTTTTCGCTACACCTTC. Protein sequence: CASSTEAFRYTF.

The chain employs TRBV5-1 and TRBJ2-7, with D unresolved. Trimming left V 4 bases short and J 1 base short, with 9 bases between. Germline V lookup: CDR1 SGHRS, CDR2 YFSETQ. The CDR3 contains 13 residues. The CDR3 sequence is CASSDSLSYEQYF. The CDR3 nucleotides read TGCGCCAGCAGCGACTCACTATCCTACGAGCAGTACTTC.

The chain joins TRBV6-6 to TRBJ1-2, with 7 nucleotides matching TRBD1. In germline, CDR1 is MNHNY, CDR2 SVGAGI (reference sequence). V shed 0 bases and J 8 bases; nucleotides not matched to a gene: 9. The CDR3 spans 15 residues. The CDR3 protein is CASSYSRARGPGYTF. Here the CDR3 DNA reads TGTGCCAGCAGTTACTCGAGGGCGAGGGGGCCCGGCTACACCTTC.